The TCR beta chain under discussion was sequenced for a study of CD8+ T cells in alopecia areata. cDNA prepared by RNA extraction and subsequent reverse transcription served as the template for sequencing. Produced via immunoSEQ multiplex PCR; TCRdb's table is partial and in-frame only. This sample comprises some 2,500 clones, none seen once only. With 2 bases removed from V and 0 bases from J, the gap between germline ends came to 16 bases. Germline V lookup: CDR1 NNHNN, CDR2 SYGAGS (reference sequence). The length of the CDR3 is 17 residues. This clone was detected only a few times. Mouse gene names apply. The sequence runs out 4 residues before the end of the CDR3; the remainder is reconstructed from the germline J gene.

Input material: lesional skin. This TCR was sampled from a C3H/HeJ mouse with alopecia areata. This mouse strain has H2-k as its MHC haplotype. J is TRBJ2-4 and V is TRBV13-2, with D tentatively TRBD2 (5 bases). The CDR3 protein is CASGDYWILSSQNTLYF. Incomplete CDR3 DNA: TGTGCCAGCGGTGACTACTGGATCCTTTCTAGTCAAAAC.